This T cell receptor beta chain was captured in a study of cytomegalovirus exposure and HLA in healthy donors. V lost 3 bases and J lost 1; bases outside the gene matches: 5. CDR3 size: 16 residues. Germline-derived CDR1 and CDR2 are MGHDK and SYGVNS. The PCR used 60 Vbeta and 13 Jbeta primers. Using immunoSEQ multiplex PCR, the repertoire was profiled, and TCRdb retains in-frame clones only, with some absent. The sample has roughly 130,000 clones, less than 80% seen once. This sequence was found in a middle-aged man in good health and CMV-seropositive. V and J are TRBV25-1 and TRBJ2-2; TRBD2 matches at 7 bases. Sequenced material: PBMCs. CDR3 region: CASSDPAGRNTGELFF. CDR3 coding DNA: TGTGCCAGCAGTGACCCAGCGGGAAGGAACACCGGGGAGCTGTTTTTT. Supplemented by reference TRBV25-1 and TRBJ2-2, the full variable domain reads EADIYQTPRYLVIGTGKKITLECSQTMGHDKMYWYQQDPGMELHLIHYSYGVNSTEKGDLSSESTVSRIRTEHFPLTLESARPSHTSQYLCASSDPAGRNTGELFFGEGSRLTVL.